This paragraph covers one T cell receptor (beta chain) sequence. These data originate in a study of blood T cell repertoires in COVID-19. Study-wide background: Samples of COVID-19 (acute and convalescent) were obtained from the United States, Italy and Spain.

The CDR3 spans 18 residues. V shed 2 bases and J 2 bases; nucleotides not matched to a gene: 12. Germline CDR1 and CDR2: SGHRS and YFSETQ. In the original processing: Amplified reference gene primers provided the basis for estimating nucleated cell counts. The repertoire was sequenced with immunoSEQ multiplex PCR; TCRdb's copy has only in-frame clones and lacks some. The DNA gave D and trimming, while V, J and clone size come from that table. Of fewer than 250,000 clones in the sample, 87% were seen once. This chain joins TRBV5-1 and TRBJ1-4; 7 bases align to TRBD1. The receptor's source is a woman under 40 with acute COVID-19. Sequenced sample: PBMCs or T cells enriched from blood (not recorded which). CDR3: CASSLRGDRVSTNEKLFF. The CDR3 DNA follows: TGCGCCAGCAGCTTAAGGGGAGACAGGGTGAGCACTAATGAAAAACTGTTTTTT.